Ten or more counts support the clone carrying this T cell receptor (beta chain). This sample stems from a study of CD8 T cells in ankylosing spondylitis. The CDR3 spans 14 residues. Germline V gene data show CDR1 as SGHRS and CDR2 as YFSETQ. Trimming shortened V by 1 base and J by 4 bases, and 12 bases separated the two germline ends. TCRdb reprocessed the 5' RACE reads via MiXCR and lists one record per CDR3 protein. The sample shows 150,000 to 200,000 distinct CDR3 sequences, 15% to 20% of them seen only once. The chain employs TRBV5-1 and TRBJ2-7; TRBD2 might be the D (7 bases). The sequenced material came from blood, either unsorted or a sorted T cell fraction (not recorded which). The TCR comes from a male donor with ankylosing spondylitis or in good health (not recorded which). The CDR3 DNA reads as TGCGCCAGCAGCTTGCGGACAGCGGGGTACGAGCAGTACTTC. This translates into CASSLRTAGYEQYF.